The 7 T cell receptor beta chains given below trace back to one sample, sequenced in a study of T cell responses to AZD1222 COVID-19 vaccine. The protocol was immunoSEQ multiplex PCR, while the TCRdb copy is restricted to in-frame clones and leaves out a portion. The profile shows approximately 100,000 clones, around nine tenths of them singletons. The material was peripheral blood, obtained on day 0 of AZD1222 vaccination. Every receptor here comes from an adult in good health.

This chain links TRBV4-2 with TRBJ2-5, with 9 bases matching TRBD2. The CDR3 has 17 amino acids. CDR1 is LGHNA and CDR2 is YNFKEQ in the germline V gene. V lost 6 bases and J lost 4; bases outside the gene matches: 15. CDR3: CASSQYSGGVGGETQYF. CDR3 in DNA: TGTGCCAGCAGTCAGTATAGCGGGGGCGTAGGGGGAGAGACCCAGTACTTC.

The chain recombines TRBV9 with TRBJ1-1, with D possibly being TRBD1 (6 bases). With 0 bases removed from V and 6 bases from J, the gap between germline ends came to 15 bases. This CDR3 is built from 15 residues. The germline V gene encodes CDR1 SGDLS and CDR2 YYNGEE. CDR3 residues: CASSVVKPGEAEAFF. The DNA for the CDR3 is TGTGCCAGCAGCGTAGTTAAGCCAGGGGAGGCTGAAGCTTTCTTT. The whole variable domain, remainder taken from reference TRBV9 and TRBJ1-1, is DSGVTQTPKHLITATGQRVTLRCSPRSGDLSVYWYQQSLDQGLQFLIQYYNGEERAKGNILERFSAQQFPDLHSELNLSSLELGDSALYFCASSVVKPGEAEAFFGQGTRLTVV.

The CDR3 sequence is CATSRDLSGGTEAFF. Here the CDR3 DNA reads TGTGCCACCAGCAGAGATCTATCAGGGGGGACGGAAGCTTTCTTT. The J gene is TRBJ1-1, the V gene TRBV15, with 7 nucleotides matching TRBD1. Germline CDR1 is LNHNV and CDR2 is YYDKDF (reference sequence). This CDR3 has 15 amino acids. V lost 0 bases, J lost 8 bases, and 9 bases stayed unmatched.

This clone appeared once. The V gene is TRBV10-2, the J gene TRBJ2-7; tentatively, D is TRBD1 or TRBD2 (5 bases each). Trimming cost V 7 bases and J 2 bases, with 12 bases left between them. CDR1 is WSHSY and CDR2 is SAAADI in the germline V gene. This CDR3 is built from 13 residues. CDR3 in DNA: TGCGCCAGCAACACCGGGACCACCTACGAGCAGTACTTC. Amino acid sequence: CASNTGTTYEQYF.

This chain connects TRBV24-1 to TRBJ1-1; tentative D call: TRBD1 (5 bases). In germline, CDR1 is KGHDR, CDR2 SFDVKD. The V gene lost 7 bases and the J gene lost 1 base, with 9 bases spanning the gap. The CDR3 contains 13 residues. The CDR3 sequence is CATSDDRNTEAFF. DNA of the CDR3: TGTGCCACCAGCGATGACAGGAACACTGAAGCTTTCTTT.

This clone was seen just once. The CDR3 DNA reads TGTGCCAGCAGTTTTTTGGGTGACTGGGGCACCGGGGAGCTGTTTTTT. Its translation is CASSFLGDWGTGELFF. The rearrangement links TRBV28 to TRBJ2-2; no definite D call. Germline values: CDR1 MDHEN, CDR2 SYDVKM. Trimming shortened V by 3 bases and J by 4 bases, and 15 bases separated the two germline ends. The CDR3 sequence is 16 residues long.

The chain carries TRBV2 and TRBJ1-5, with 7 bases matching TRBD1. The ends lost 3 bases at V and 6 bases at J; junction bases unmatched: 5. This CDR3 contains 14 residues. Germline CDR1 and CDR2: SNHLY and FYNNEI. The CDR3 nucleotides read TGTGCCAGCAGTGAGCGGACAGGCAGTCAGCCCCAGCATTTT. It encodes CASSERTGSQPQHF.